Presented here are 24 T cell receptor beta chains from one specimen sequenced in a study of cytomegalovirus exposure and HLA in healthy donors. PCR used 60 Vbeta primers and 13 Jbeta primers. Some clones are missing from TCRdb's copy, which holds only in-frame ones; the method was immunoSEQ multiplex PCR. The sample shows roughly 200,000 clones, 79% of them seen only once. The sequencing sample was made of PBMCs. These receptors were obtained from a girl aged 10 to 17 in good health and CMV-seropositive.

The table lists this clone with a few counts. The CDR3 region has the DNA TGTGCCTTCAGGACAGGTAGCTCTGGAAACACCATATATTTT. It is translated as CAFRTGSSGNTIYF. V gene TRBV2 combines with J gene TRBJ1-3; TRBD1 matches 7 bases. The CDR3 runs to 14 residues. With 11 bases clipped from V and 0 bases from J, the junction kept 7 bases outside the gene matches. In germline, CDR1 is SNHLY, CDR2 FYNNEI.

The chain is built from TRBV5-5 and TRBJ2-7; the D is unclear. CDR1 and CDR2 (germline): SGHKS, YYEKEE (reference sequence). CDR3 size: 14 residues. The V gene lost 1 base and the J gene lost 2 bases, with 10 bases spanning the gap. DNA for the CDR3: TGTGCCAGCAGCTTGATCAGTGGTCCCTACGAGCAGTACTTC. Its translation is CASSLISGPYEQYF.

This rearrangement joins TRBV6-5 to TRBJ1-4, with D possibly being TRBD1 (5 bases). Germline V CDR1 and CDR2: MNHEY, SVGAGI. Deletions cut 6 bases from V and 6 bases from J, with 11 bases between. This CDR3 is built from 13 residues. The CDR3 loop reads CASRPVGDEKLFF. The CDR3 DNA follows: TGTGCCAGCAGGCCTGTAGGGGATGAAAAACTGTTTTTT.

This chain's CDR3 is CAWSADIDNQPQHF. For the CDR3, the DNA is TGTGCCTGGAGTGCGGACATCGACAATCAGCCCCAGCATTTT. The J gene is TRBJ1-5, the V gene TRBV30, with D possibly matching TRBD1 (5 bases). V was pared by 1 base and J by 3 bases, with 10 bases between. CDR3 size: 14 residues. CDR1 is GTSNPN and CDR2 is SVGIG in the germline V gene (reference sequence).

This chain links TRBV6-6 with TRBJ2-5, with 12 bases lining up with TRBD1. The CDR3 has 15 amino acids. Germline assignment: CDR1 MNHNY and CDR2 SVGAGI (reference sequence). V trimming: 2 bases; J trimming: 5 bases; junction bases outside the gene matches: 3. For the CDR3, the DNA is TGTGCCAGCAGTTACGGGACAGGGGGCGAGGAGACCCAGTACTTC. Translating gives CASSYGTGGEETQYF.

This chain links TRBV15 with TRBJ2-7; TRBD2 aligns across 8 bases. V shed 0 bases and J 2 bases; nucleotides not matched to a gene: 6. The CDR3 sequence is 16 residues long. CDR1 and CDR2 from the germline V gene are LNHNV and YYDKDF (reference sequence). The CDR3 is CATSRDTNGGAYEQYF. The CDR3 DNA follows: TGTGCCACCAGCAGAGATACTAACGGGGGGGCCTACGAGCAGTACTTC.

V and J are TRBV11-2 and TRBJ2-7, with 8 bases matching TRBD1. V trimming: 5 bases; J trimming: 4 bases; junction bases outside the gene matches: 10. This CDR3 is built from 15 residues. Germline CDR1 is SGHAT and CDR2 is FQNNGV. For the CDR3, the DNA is TGTGCCAGCAGCGCGACAGGGGCTCCGTTATACGAGCAGTACTTC. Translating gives CASSATGAPLYEQYF.

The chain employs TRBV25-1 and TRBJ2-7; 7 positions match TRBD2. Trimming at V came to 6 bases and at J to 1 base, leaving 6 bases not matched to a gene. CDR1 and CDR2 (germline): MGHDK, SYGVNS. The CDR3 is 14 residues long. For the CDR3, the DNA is TGTGCCAGCAGGAGGACGGGGGGTTCCTACGAGCAGTACTTC. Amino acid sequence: CASRRTGGSYEQYF.

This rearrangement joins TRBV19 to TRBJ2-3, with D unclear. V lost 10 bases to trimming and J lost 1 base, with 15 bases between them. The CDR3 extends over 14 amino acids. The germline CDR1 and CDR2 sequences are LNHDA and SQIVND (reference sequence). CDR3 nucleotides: TGTGCCACTAAAAGTCGCCTCGGCACAGATACGCAGTATTTT. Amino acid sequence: CATKSRLGTDTQYF.

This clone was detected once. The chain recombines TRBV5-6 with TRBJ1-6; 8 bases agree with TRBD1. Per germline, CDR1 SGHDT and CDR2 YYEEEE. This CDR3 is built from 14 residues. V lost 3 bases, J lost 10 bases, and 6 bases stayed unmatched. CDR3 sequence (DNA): TGTGCCAGCAGCTCCACAGGGGGTAGGTCACCCCTCCACTTT. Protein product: CASSSTGGRSPLHF.

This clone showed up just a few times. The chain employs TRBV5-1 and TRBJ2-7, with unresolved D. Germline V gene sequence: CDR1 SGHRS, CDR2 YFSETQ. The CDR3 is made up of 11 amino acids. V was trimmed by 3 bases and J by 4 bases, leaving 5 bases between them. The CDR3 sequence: CASSSVYEQYF. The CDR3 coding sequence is TGCGCCAGCAGCTCCGTTTACGAGCAGTACTTC.

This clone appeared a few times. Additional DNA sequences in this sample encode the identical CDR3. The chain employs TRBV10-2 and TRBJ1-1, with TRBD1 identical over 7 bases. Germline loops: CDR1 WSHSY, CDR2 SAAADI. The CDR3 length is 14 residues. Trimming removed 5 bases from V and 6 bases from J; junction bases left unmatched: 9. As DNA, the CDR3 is TGCGCCAGCAGTAAACCTGACAGGGACCCTGAAGCTTTCTTT. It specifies CASSKPDRDPEAFF.

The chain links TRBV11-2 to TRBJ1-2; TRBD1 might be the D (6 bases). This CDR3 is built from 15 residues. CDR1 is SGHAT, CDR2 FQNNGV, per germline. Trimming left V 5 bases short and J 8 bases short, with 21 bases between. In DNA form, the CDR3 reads TGTGCCAGCAGCCCGGGGGGGGCGAATCCCAGAGGCTACACCTTC. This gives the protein CASSPGGANPRGYTF.

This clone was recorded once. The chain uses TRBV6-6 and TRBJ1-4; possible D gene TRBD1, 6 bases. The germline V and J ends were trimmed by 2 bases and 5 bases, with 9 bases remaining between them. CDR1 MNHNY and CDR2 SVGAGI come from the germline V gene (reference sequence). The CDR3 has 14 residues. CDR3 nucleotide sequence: TGTGCCAGCAGTTACAGAACAGGGAATGAAAAACTGTTTTTT. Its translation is CASSYRTGNEKLFF.

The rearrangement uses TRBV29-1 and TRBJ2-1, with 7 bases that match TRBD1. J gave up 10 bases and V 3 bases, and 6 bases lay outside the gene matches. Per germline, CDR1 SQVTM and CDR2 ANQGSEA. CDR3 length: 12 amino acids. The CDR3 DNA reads TGCAGCGTTGACTCATGGACAGGCGAGCAGTTCTTC. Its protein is CSVDSWTGEQFF.

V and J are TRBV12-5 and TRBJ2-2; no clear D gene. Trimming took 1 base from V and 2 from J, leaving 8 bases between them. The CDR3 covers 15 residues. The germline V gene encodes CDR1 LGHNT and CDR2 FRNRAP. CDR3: CASGLGLLNTGELFF. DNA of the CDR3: TGTGCTAGTGGTTTGGGTCTATTAAACACCGGGGAGCTGTTTTTT.

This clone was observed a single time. For the CDR3, the DNA is TGTGCCAGCAGTTATCGGGTAACCGGGGAGCTGTTTTTT. Protein product: CASSYRVTGELFF. The rearrangement uses TRBV6-5 and TRBJ2-2; D remains unclear. From germline, CDR1 is MNHEY and CDR2 SVGAGI. The CDR3 is 13 residues long. V lost 3 bases and J 5 bases, leaving 7 bases between the germline ends.

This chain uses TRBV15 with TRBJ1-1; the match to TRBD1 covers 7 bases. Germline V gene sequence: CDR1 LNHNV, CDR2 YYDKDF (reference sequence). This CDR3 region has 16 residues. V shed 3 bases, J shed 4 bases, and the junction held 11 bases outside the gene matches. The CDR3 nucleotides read TGTGCCACCAGCAGCGATACCGGGACAGTCGTCACTGAAGCTTTCTTT. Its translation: CATSSDTGTVVTEAFF.

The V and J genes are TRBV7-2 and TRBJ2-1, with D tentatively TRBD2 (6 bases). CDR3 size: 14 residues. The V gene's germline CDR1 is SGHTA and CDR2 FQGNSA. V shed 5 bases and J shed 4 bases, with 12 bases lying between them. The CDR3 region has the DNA TGTGCCAGCAGCCGGGGGTTCTCTTACAATGAGCAGTTCTTC. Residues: CASSRGFSYNEQFF.

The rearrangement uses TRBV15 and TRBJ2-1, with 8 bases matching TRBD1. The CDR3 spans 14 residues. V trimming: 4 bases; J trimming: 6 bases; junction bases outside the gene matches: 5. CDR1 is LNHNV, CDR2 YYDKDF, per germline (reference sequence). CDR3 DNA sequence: TGTGCCACCAGCACCCGGGACAGGATCAATGAGCAGTTCTTC. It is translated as CATSTRDRINEQFF.

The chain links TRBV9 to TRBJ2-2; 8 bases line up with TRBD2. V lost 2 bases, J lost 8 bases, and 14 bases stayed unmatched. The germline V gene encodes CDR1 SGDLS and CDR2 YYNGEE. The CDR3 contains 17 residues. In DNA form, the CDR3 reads TGTGCCAGCAGCGTCGGGTTCGGGGGGGCCGCGCCTGGGGAGCTGTTTTTT. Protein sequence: CASSVGFGGAAPGELFF.

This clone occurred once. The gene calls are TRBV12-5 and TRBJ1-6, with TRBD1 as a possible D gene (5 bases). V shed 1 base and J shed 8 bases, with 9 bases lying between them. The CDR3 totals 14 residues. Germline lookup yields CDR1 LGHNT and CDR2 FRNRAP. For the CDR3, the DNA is TGTGCTAGTGGTTTGGGACAGTGGTATTCACCCCTCCACTTT. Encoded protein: CASGLGQWYSPLHF.

CDR3 in amino acids: CASSVEGMNTEAFF. The CDR3 nucleotides are TGTGCCAGCAGCGTTGAGGGAATGAACACTGAAGCTTTCTTT. The chain is built from TRBV9 and TRBJ1-1; the D is unclear. Germline loops: CDR1 SGDLS, CDR2 YYNGEE. The V end lost 2 bases, the J end lost 0 bases, and 8 bases lay between the germline ends. This CDR3 comprises 14 residues. The full variable domain, its missing parts supplied by reference TRBV9 and TRBJ1-1, is DSGVTQTPKHLITATGQRVTLRCSPRSGDLSVYWYQQSLDQGLQFLIQYYNGEERAKGNILERFSAQQFPDLHSELNLSSLELGDSALYFCASSVEGMNTEAFFGQGTRLTVV.

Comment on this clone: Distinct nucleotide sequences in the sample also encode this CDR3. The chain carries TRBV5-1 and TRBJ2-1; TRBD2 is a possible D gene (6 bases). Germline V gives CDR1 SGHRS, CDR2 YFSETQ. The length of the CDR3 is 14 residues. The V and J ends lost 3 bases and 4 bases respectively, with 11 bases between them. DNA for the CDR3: TGCGCCAGCAGCTCCGCCGGGGGTTACAATGAGCAGTTCTTC. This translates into CASSSAGGYNEQFF.